This TCR beta chain was profiled in a study of radiotherapy plus CTLA-4 blockade in lung cancer. Study as a whole: Objective responses were seen in under 20% of patients, disease control in 31%. Study-level results: Clones of tumor-derived TCRs expanded in blood after radiotherapy plus ipilimumab. Strongest reported response predictors: early blood clone changes and post-radiation interferon-beta.

Generated by immunoSEQ multiplex PCR, the TCRdb table keeps only in-frame clones and is missing some. The data contain tens of thousands of clones, more than 60% of them singletons. Germline CDR1 and CDR2: SGHNT and YENEEA. This CDR3 has 16 residues. V lost 5 bases and J 1 base, leaving 17 bases between the germline ends. Ipilimumab CTLA-4 blockade and focal radiation were given to patients with chemo-refractory metastatic non-small-cell lung cancer. As regards this clone: What it recognizes is unknown.

The starting material was peripheral blood, obtained from a patient treated with radiotherapy plus ipilimumab. This chain links TRBV11-3 with TRBJ1-1, with D tentatively TRBD1 (6 bases). The sequence was obtained from a human donor with non-small cell lung cancer whose response to radiotherapy plus ipilimumab could not be evaluated. Some clones in this sample may be carry-over from other donors' samples. This CDR3 is CASSPTRGGRNTEAFF. CDR3 sequence (DNA): TGTGCCAGCAGCCCGACGAGGGGGGGAAGGAACACTGAAGCTTTCTTT.